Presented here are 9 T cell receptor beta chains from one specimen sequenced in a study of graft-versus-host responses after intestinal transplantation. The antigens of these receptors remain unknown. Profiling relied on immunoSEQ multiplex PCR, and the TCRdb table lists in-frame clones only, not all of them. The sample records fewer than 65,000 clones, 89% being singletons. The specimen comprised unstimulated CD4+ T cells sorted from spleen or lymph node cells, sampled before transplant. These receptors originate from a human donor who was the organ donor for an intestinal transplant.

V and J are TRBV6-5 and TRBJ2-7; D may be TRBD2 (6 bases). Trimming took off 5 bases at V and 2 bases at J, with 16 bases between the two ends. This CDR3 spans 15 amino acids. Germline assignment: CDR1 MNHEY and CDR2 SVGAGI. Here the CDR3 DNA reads TGTGCCAGCAGTAGGACCGGGACTGAAACCTACGAGCAGTACTTC. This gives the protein CASSRTGTETYEQYF.

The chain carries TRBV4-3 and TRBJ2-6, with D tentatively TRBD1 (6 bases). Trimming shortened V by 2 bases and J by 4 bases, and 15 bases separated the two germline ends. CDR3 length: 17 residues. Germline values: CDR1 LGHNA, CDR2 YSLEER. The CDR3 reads CASSQRVTGTGANVLTF. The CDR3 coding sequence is TGCGCCAGCAGCCAACGAGTTACAGGGACAGGGGCCAACGTCCTGACTTTC.

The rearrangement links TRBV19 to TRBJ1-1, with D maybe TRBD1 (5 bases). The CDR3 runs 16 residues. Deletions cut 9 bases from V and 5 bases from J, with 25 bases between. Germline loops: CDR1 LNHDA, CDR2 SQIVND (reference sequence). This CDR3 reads CARLSLDREVRTEAFF. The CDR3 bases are TGTGCCAGGTTATCTTTAGACAGAGAAGTGAGGACTGAAGCTTTCTTT.

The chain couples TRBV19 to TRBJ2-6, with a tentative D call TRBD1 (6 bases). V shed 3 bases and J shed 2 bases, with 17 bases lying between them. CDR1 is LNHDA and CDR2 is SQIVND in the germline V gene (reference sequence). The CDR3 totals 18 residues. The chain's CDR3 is CASSIIQGYFPGANVLTF. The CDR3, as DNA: TGTGCCAGTAGTATTATCCAGGGGTATTTCCCTGGGGCCAACGTCCTGACTTTC. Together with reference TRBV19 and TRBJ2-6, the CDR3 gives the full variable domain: DGGITQSPKYLFRKEGQNVTLSCEQNLNHDAMYWYRQDPGQGLRLIYYSQIVNDFQKGDIAEGYSVSREKKESFPLTVTSAQKNPTAFYLCASSIIQGYFPGANVLTFGAGSRLTVL.

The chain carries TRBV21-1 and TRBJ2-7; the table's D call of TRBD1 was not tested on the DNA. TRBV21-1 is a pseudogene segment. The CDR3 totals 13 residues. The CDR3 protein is CAAPGTGIYEQYF. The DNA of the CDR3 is TGTGCCGCTCCCGGGACAGGGATTTACGAGCAGTACTTC.

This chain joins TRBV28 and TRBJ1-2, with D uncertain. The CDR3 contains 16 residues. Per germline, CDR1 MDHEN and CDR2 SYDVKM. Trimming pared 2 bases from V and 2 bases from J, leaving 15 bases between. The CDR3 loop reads CASSLLSAAENYGYTF. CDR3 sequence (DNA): TGTGCCAGCAGTTTACTCTCTGCGGCAGAGAACTATGGCTACACCTTC.

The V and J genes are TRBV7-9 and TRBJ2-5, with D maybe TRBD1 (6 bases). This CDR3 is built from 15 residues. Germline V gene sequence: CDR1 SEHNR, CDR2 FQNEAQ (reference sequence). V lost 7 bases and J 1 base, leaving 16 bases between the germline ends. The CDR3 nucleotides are TGTGCCAGCACCTCTTTTGGGGGCCGCCAAGAGACCCAGTACTTC. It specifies CASTSFGGRQETQYF.

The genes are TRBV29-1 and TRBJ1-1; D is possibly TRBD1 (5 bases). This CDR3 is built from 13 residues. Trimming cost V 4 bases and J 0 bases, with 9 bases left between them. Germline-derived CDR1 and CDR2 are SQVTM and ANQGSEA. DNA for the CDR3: TGCAGCGTTGGGGGCAGTCTGAACACTGAAGCTTTCTTT. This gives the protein CSVGGSLNTEAFF.

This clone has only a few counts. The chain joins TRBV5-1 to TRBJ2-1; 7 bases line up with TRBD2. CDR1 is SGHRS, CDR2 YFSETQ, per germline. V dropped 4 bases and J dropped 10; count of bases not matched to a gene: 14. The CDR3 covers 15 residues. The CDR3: CASSRGSSGPIEQFF. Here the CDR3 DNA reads TGCGCCAGCAGCCGGGGGAGTAGCGGGCCCATAGAGCAGTTCTTC.